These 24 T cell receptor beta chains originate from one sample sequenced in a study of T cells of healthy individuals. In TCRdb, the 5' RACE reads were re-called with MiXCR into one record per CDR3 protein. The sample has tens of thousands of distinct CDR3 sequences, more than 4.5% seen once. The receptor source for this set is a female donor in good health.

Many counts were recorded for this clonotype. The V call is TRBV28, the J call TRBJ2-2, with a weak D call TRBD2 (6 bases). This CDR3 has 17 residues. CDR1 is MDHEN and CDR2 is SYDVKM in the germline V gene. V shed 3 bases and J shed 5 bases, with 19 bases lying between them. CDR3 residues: CASSFWSSSDRTGELFF. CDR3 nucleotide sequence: TGTGCCAGCAGTTTTTGGTCTTCTAGCGATCGGACCGGGGAGCTGTTTTTT.

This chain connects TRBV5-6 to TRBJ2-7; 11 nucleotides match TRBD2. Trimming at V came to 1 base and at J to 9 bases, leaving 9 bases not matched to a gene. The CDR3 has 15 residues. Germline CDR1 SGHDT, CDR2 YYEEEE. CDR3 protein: CASSLRTSGYSGQYF. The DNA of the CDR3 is TGTGCCAGCAGCTTGAGGACTAGCGGGTATTCAGGGCAGTACTTC.

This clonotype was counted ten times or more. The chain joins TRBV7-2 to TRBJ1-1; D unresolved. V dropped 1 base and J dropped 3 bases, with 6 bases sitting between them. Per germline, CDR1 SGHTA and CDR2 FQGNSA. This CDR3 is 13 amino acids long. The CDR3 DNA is TGTGCCAGCAGCTTAGACACCGACACTGAAGCTTTCTTT. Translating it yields CASSLDTDTEAFF.

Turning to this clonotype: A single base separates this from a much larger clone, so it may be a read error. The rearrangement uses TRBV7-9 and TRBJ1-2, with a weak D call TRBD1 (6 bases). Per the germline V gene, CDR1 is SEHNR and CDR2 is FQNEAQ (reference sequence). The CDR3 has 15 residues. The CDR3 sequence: CASSSGEVSYYGYAF. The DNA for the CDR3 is TGTGCCAGCAGCTCAGGGGAGGTTTCGTACTATGGCTACGCCTTC.

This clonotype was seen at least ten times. Written as DNA, the CDR3 is TGCAGCTCTGAAGAGGGAAACACCATATATTTT. Residues: CSSEEGNTIYF. The chain combines TRBV29-1 with TRBJ1-3; no firm D call. CDR1 is SQVTM and CDR2 is ANQGSEA in the germline V gene. The CDR3 is made up of 11 amino acids. V lost 8 bases to trimming and J lost 4 bases, with 9 bases between them.

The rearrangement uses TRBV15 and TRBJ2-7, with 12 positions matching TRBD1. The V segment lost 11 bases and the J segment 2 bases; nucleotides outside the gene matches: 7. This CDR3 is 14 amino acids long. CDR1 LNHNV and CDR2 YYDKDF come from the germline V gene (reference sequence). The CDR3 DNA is TGTGCCGCCTCCAGGGACAGGGGGCCCTACGAGCAGTACTTC. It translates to CAASRDRGPYEQYF.

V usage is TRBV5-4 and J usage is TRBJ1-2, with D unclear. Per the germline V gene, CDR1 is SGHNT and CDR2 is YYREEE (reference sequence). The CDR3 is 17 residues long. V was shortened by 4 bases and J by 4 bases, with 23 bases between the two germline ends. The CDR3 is CASSPLLTRGISYGYTF. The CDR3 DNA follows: TGTGCCAGCAGCCCCCTTCTGACGCGTGGGATTAGCTATGGCTACACCTTC.

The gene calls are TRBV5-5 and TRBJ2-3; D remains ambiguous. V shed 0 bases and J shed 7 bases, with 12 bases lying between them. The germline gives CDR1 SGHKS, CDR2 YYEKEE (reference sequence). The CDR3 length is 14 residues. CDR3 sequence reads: CASSLGQVTNTQYF. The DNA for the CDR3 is TGTGCCAGCAGCTTGGGGCAGGTGACGAATACGCAGTATTTT.

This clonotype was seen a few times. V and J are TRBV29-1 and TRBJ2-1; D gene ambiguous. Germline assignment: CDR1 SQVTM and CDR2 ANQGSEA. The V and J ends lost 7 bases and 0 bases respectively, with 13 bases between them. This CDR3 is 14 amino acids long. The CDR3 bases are TGCAGCGCGGCTGAGTGGAGCTCCTACAATGAGCAGTTCTTC. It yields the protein CSAAEWSSYNEQFF.

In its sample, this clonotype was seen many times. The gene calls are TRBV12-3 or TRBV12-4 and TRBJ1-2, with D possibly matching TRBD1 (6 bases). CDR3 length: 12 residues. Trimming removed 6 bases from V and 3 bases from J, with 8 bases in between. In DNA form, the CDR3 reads TGTGCCAGCAGCGGACAGCACTATGGCTACACCTTC. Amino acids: CASSGQHYGYTF.

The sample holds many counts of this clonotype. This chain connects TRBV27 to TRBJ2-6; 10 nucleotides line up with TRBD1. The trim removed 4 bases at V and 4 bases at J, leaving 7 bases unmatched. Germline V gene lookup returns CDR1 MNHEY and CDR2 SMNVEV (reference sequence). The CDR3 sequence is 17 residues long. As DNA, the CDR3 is TGTGCCAGCAGTTCCAGACAGGGGGCCAAAGGGGCCAACGTCCTGACTTTC. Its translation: CASSSRQGAKGANVLTF.

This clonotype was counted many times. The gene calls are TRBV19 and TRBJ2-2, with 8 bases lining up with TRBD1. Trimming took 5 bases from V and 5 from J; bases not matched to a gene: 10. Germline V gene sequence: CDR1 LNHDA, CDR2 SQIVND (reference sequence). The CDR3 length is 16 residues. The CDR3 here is CASSPRQGMGTGELFF. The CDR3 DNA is TGTGCCAGTAGTCCTAGACAGGGGATGGGTACCGGGGAGCTGTTTTTT.

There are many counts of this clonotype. The CDR3 coding sequence is TGTGCCAGCAGCCGAAGCGGGGAGCAGTTCTTC. Residues: CASSRSGEQFF. V gene TRBV12-3 or TRBV12-4 combines with J gene TRBJ2-1; a possible D gene is TRBD2 (6 bases). Trimming shortened V by 6 bases and J by 10 bases, and 10 bases separated the two germline ends. The CDR3 is 11 amino acids.

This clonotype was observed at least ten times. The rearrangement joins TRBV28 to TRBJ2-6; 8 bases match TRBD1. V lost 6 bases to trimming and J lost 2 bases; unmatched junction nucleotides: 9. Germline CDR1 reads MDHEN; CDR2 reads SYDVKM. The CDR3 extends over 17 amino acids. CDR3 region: CASSLRGQVPGANVLTF. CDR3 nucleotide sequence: TGTGCCAGCAGCCTAAGGGGACAGGTCCCTGGGGCCAACGTCCTGACTTTC.

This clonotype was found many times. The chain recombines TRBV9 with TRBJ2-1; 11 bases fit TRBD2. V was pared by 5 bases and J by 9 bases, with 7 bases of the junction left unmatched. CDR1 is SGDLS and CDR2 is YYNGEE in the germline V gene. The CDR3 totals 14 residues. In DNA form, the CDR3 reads TGTGCCAGCAGTCTAGCGGGAGGAGGGGGTGAGCAGTTCTTC. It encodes CASSLAGGGGEQFF.

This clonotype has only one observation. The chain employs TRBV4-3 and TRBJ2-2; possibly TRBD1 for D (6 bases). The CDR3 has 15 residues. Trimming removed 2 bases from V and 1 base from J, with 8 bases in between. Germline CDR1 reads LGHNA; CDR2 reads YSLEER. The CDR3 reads CASSQPGQNTGELFF. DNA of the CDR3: TGCGCCAGCAGCCAACCGGGACAGAACACCGGGGAGCTGTTTTTT.

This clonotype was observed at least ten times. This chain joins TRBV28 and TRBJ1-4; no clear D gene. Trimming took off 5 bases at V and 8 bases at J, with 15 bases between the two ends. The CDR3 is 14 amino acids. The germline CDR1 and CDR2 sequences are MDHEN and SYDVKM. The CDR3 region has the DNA TGTGCCAGCAGTCAGACCCCTTCGGAAGAAAAACTGTTTTTT. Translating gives CASSQTPSEEKLFF.

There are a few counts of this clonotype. The CDR3 nucleotides read TGTGCCTGGGAGACAGGGAGCATTCAGTACTTC. Its protein product is CAWETGSIQYF. The rearrangement uses TRBV30 and TRBJ2-4, with 7 bases lining up with TRBD1. The germline CDR1 and CDR2 sequences are GTSNPN and SVGIG (reference sequence). This CDR3 has 11 amino acids. Germline trimming cut 5 bases from V and 9 bases from J; bases unmatched to any gene: 4. Based on the CDR3 plus reference TRBV30 and TRBJ2-4, the full variable domain is SQTIHQWPATLVQPVGSPLSLECTVEGTSNPNLYWYRQAAGRGLQLLFYSVGIGQISSEVPQNLSASRPQDRQFILSSKKLLLSDSGFYLCAWETGSIQYFGAGTRLSVL.

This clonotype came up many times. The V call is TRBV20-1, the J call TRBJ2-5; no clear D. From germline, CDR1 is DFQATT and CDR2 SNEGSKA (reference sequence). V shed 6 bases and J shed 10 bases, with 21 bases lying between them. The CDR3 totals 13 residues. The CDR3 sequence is CSAPAFSQHGQYF. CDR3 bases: TGCAGTGCCCCCGCATTTTCCCAGCATGGCCAGTACTTC.

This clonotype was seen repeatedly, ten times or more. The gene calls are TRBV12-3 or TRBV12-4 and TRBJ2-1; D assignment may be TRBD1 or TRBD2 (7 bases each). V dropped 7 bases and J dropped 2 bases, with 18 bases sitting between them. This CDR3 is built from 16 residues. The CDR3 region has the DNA TGTGCCAGCATCAGAAGGGGGCGGGAGCCCTACAATGAGCAGTTCTTC. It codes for CASIRRGREPYNEQFF.

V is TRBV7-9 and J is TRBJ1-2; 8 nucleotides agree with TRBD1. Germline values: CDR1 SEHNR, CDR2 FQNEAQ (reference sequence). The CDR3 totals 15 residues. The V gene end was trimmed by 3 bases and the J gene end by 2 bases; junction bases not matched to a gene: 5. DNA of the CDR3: TGTGCCAGCAGCTTCTCCAGACAGGGGAACTATGGCTACACCTTC. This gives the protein CASSFSRQGNYGYTF.

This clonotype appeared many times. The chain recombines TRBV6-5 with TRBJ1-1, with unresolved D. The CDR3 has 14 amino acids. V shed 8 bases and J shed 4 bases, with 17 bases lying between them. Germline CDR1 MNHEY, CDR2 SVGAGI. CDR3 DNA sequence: TGTGCCAGCGTCCGTTTTACGGGGAGCACTGAAGCTTTCTTT. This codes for CASVRFTGSTEAFF.

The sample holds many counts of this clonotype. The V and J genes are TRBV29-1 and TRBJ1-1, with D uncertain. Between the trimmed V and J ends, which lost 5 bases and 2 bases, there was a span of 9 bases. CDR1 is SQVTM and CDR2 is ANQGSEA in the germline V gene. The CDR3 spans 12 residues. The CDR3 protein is CSVKLPNTEAFF. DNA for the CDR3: TGCAGCGTTAAACTCCCTAACACTGAAGCTTTCTTT.

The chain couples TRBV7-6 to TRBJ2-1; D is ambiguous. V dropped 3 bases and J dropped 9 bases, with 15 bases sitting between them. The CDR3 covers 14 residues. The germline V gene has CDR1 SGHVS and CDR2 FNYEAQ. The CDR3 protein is CASSFSGAGAEQFF. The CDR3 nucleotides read TGTGCCAGCAGCTTTTCAGGCGCTGGAGCTGAGCAGTTCTTC.